The 9 T cell receptor beta chains presented below share a single source sample, sequenced in a study of blood T cell repertoires in COVID-19. The table came from immunoSEQ multiplex PCR; TCRdb's copy has only in-frame clones and leaves some out. The sample contains about 430,000 clones, about 88% of which appear only once. The material sequenced was PBMCs or T cells enriched from blood (not recorded which). The receptor source for this set is a woman aged 18-35 years who had been exposed to COVID-19.

The chain has TRBV30 and TRBJ2-3; tentatively, D is TRBD2 (7 bases). V was trimmed by 3 bases and J by 2 bases, leaving 15 bases between them. The CDR3 is made up of 15 amino acids. The germline CDR1 and CDR2 sequences are GTSNPN and SVGIG (reference sequence). CDR3 residues: CAWSVVGGPTDTQYF. The CDR3 coding sequence is TGTGCCTGGAGCGTGGTGGGGGGGCCCACAGATACGCAGTATTTT.

This clone was seen only once. The chain carries TRBV5-5 and TRBJ2-2; 9 nucleotides line up with TRBD2. V trimming: 1 base; J trimming: 3 bases; junction bases outside the gene matches: 13. The length of the CDR3 is 19 residues. CDR1 and CDR2 (germline): SGHKS, YYEKEE (reference sequence). The chain's CDR3 is CASSLYLSSASGDTGELFF. CDR3 in DNA: TGTGCCAGCAGCTTGTATCTCTCTTCGGCTAGCGGGGACACCGGGGAGCTGTTTTTT.

The rearrangement links TRBV28 to TRBJ2-7; TRBD1 aligns across 7 bases. Germline V CDR1 and CDR2: MDHEN, SYDVKM. The junction had 2 bases not matched to a gene; V was cut back by 7 bases and J by 2 bases. The CDR3 has 12 amino acids. The CDR3: CASKGAPYEQYF. Written as DNA, the CDR3 is TGTGCCAGCAAGGGGGCCCCCTACGAGCAGTACTTC.

The rearrangement links TRBV15 to TRBJ2-7, with TRBD1 identical over 7 bases. V dropped 4 bases and J dropped 4; count of bases not matched to a gene: 4. The CDR3 sequence is 13 residues long. CDR1 and CDR2 from the germline V gene are LNHNV and YYDKDF (reference sequence). The CDR3 nucleotides read TGTGCCACCAGCAACAGGGGAGCGTACGAGCAGTACTTC. This translates into CATSNRGAYEQYF.

The chain links TRBV12-5 to TRBJ2-3; D may be TRBD1 (5 bases). This CDR3 has 14 amino acids. V was cut by 1 base and J by 5 bases, with 10 bases left in between. Germline-derived CDR1 and CDR2 are LGHNT and FRNRAP. CDR3 coding DNA: TGTGCTAGTGGTTTGGGGCAGGGCGGAGATACGCAGTATTTT. Translating gives CASGLGQGGDTQYF.

V is TRBV3-1 (or the pseudogene TRBV3-2) and J is TRBJ2-3; 14 bases agree with TRBD2. The CDR3 runs 17 residues. Germline-derived CDR1 and CDR2 are LGHDT and YNNKEL (reference sequence). V lost 2 bases and J lost 4; bases outside the gene matches: 5. DNA for the CDR3: TGTGCCAGCAGCCAATTAGGGACTAGCGGGAGTTCAGATACGCAGTATTTT. This gives the protein CASSQLGTSGSSDTQYF.

This chain connects TRBV6-5 to TRBJ1-3; a weak D match, TRBD1 (6 bases). V was pared by 6 bases and J by 0 bases, with 12 bases between. There are 15 residues in the CDR3. CDR1 MNHEY and CDR2 SVGAGI come from the germline V gene. The CDR3 reads CASRRGQTSGNTIYF. The CDR3 DNA reads TGTGCCAGCAGACGCGGACAGACCTCTGGAAACACCATATATTTT.

This chain uses TRBV28 with TRBJ2-7; TRBD1 matches at 8 bases. Germline V gene sequence: CDR1 MDHEN, CDR2 SYDVKM. The CDR3 is made up of 18 amino acids. The V segment lost 9 bases and the J segment 1 base; nucleotides outside the gene matches: 20. This chain's CDR3 is CASPPHVGTGPFSYEQYF. The DNA of the CDR3 is TGTGCCAGTCCGCCTCATGTCGGGACAGGTCCTTTTTCCTACGAGCAGTACTTC.

This clone was seen more than once but under ten times. V gene TRBV11-1 combines with J gene TRBJ1-1, with D possibly matching TRBD1 (5 bases). This CDR3 has 13 residues. Germline V gene lookup returns CDR1 SGHAT and CDR2 FQDESV (reference sequence). V lost 3 bases, J lost 0 bases, and 5 bases lay in between. CDR3 region: CASSLGLNTEAFF. The DNA of the CDR3 is TGTGCCAGCAGCTTGGGGCTGAACACTGAAGCTTTCTTT. The full variable domain, with the rest looked up from reference TRBV11-1 and TRBJ1-1, is EAEVAQSPRYKITEKSQAVAFWCDPISGHATLYWYRQILGQGPELLVQFQDESVVDDSQLPKDRFSAERLKGVDSTLKIQPAELGDSAMYLCASSLGLNTEAFFGQGTRLTVV.